This TCR beta chain was observed in a study of cytomegalovirus exposure and HLA in healthy donors. Profiled with immunoSEQ multiplex PCR; TCRdb holds only in-frame clones, not every one. The sample yields more than 300,000 clones, 80% to 90% seen once. Looked up from germline, CDR1 is MNHEY and CDR2 is SMNVEV (reference sequence). CDR3 length: 16 amino acids. Trimming took 5 bases from V and 2 from J; bases not matched to a gene: 11. Of note for this clone: The antigen remains unidentified.

Study results and caveats: That first-cohort TCR clusters tended to co-occur in the 100 to 150 validation repertoires was found in a later analysis. In vitro, a few CMV-associated chains proved specific for CMV antigens. It was 150 or so TCR beta chains that were listed as cytomegalovirus-associated.

This sequence joins TRBV27 and TRBJ1-1; 7 bases align to TRBD1. Specimen: PBMCs. This TCR was recovered from a woman in her late teens or twenties in good health and CMV-seronegative. DNA of the CDR3: TGTGCCAGCAGTCCCCGAACGACAGGGTTAAACACTGAAGCTTTCTTT. Its protein is CASSPRTTGLNTEAFF.